This entry lists 18 T cell receptor beta chains sequenced from one sample in a study of OX40 agonist ivuxolimab in advanced cancers. The table came from immunoSEQ multiplex PCR; TCRdb's copy has only in-frame clones and leaves some out. The sample yields fewer than 95,000 clones, under 95% seen once. Sequenced material: CD4+ or CD8+ T cells sorted from blood, taken in a trial of the OX40 agonist ivuxolimab. The receptor source for this set is an adult with an advanced solid tumor such as melanoma, head and neck, liver or kidney cancer.

The rearrangement joins TRBV27 to TRBJ2-3; TRBD2 aligns across 9 bases. This CDR3 has 16 amino acids. J gave up 4 bases and V 2 bases, and 7 bases lay outside the gene matches. From germline, CDR1 is MNHEY and CDR2 SMNVEV (reference sequence). In DNA form, the CDR3 reads TGTGCCAGCAGTTTAAGGGGCGGGGGGGTATCAGATACGCAGTATTTT. Translated, it gives CASSLRGGGVSDTQYF.

The chain has TRBV7-9 and TRBJ2-5, with D hard to call. V was cut by 6 bases and J by 0 bases, with 14 bases left in between. From germline, CDR1 is SEHNR and CDR2 FQNEAQ (reference sequence). This CDR3 spans 15 amino acids. The chain's CDR3 is CASREGPGYQETQYF. CDR3 sequence (DNA): TGTGCCAGCAGAGAAGGTCCCGGCTACCAAGAGACCCAGTACTTC.

This chain connects TRBV4-1 to TRBJ1-2; tentative D call: TRBD1 (5 bases). Germline V gene sequence: CDR1 MGHRA, CDR2 YSYEKL. This CDR3 has 16 amino acids. Trimming pared 1 base from V and 4 bases from J, leaving 16 bases between. CDR3 sequence: CASSQVVTGIAYGYTF. Here the CDR3 DNA reads TGCGCCAGCAGCCAAGTCGTAACAGGTATCGCCTATGGCTACACCTTC.

The chain has TRBV14 and TRBJ2-4, with a weak D call TRBD2 (5 bases). Germline CDR1 reads SGHDN; CDR2 reads FVKESK. There are 13 residues in the CDR3. The germline V and J ends were trimmed by 3 bases and 11 bases, with 14 bases remaining between them. The CDR3 DNA is TGTGCCAGCAGCCACGCCGAACTAGGCGTTCAGTACTTC. It translates to CASSHAELGVQYF.

The chain uses TRBV2 and TRBJ1-1; D gene unclear. The germline CDR1 and CDR2 sequences are SNHLY and FYNNEI. The CDR3 runs 16 residues. V was pared by 3 bases and J by 2 bases, with 16 bases between. This CDR3 is CASSDRGSELNTEAFF. The CDR3 nucleotides read TGTGCCAGCAGTGATCGGGGAAGCGAGTTAAACACTGAAGCTTTCTTT.

The chain is built from TRBV7-8 and TRBJ1-5; D is unclear. The CDR3 has 13 residues. Germline-derived CDR1 and CDR2 are SGHVS and FQNEAQ. V was shortened by 1 base and J by 5 bases, with 6 bases between the two germline ends. The DNA of the CDR3 is TGTGCCAGCAGCTTAGGGAGGGATCAGCCCCAGCATTTT. Its protein product is CASSLGRDQPQHF.

The chain employs TRBV4-1 and TRBJ2-2; 7 bases line up with TRBD2. V lost 4 bases, J lost 4 bases, and 12 bases stayed unmatched. The germline V gene has CDR1 MGHRA and CDR2 YSYEKL. The CDR3 is 17 amino acids. The CDR3 coding sequence is TGCGCCAGCAGCCTGTTAGCGGCGGGGAGGGCCACCGGGGAGCTGTTTTTT. Translation: CASSLLAAGRATGELFF.

The chain links TRBV27 to TRBJ1-5; D perhaps matches TRBD1 (5 bases). The germline gives CDR1 MNHEY, CDR2 SMNVEV (reference sequence). V lost 5 bases, J lost 4 bases, and 12 bases lay in between. The CDR3 is 14 amino acids. CDR3 sequence: CASSPRGQNQPQHF. As DNA, the CDR3 is TGTGCCAGCAGTCCCCGGGGCCAGAATCAGCCCCAGCATTTT.

The chain carries TRBV5-6 and TRBJ1-1; D call uncertain. V lost 4 bases, J lost 6 bases, and 13 bases lay in between. CDR3 length: 13 amino acids. The germline CDR1 and CDR2 sequences are SGHDT and YYEEEE. CDR3 sequence: CASSVGPVAEAFF. The CDR3 DNA is TGTGCCAGCAGCGTGGGCCCTGTGGCTGAAGCTTTCTTT.

This rearrangement joins TRBV27 to TRBJ2-7; TRBD1 matches at 8 bases. The CDR3 loop spans 16 amino acids. V was clipped by 2 bases and J by 7 bases; unmatched bases: 13. The germline CDR1 and CDR2 sequences are MNHEY and SMNVEV (reference sequence). Here the CDR3 reads CASSLKGPQGAGEQYF. The CDR3 DNA follows: TGTGCCAGCAGTTTAAAGGGTCCGCAGGGGGCAGGGGAGCAGTACTTC.

V usage is TRBV7-9 and J usage is TRBJ2-3; tentatively, D is TRBD1 (6 bases). The CDR3 has 18 amino acids. V lost 4 bases and J lost 6, with 26 bases in between. The V gene's germline CDR1 is SEHNR and CDR2 FQNEAQ (reference sequence). The CDR3 loop reads CASSSTGLTEVQPDTQYF. In DNA form, the CDR3 reads TGTGCCAGCAGCTCCACAGGGCTGACCGAAGTTCAACCGGATACGCAGTATTTT.

The rearrangement joins TRBV9 to TRBJ1-4; 9 bases are shared with TRBD1. CDR3 length: 12 residues. Germline values: CDR1 SGDLS, CDR2 YYNGEE. With V trimmed by 3 bases and J by 10 bases, 1 base remained unmatched. The CDR3 is CASSATGGKLFF. CDR3 sequence (DNA): TGTGCCAGCAGCGCGACAGGGGGAAAACTGTTTTTT.

The chain employs TRBV30 and TRBJ2-3, with 9 bases aligning to TRBD2. Germline V gene sequence: CDR1 GTSNPN, CDR2 SVGIG (reference sequence). This CDR3 comprises 16 residues. With V trimmed by 4 bases and J by 0 bases, 8 bases remained unmatched. CDR3: CAWTPLAGASTDTQYF. CDR3 bases: TGTGCCTGGACCCCATTAGCGGGGGCTAGCACAGATACGCAGTATTTT.

This clone was counted between two and nine times. V and J are TRBV7-3 and TRBJ2-1; a possible D gene is TRBD1 (6 bases). The V end lost 5 bases, the J end lost 8 bases, and 13 bases lay between the germline ends. The CDR3 is 13 residues long. CDR1 is SGHTA and CDR2 is FQGTGA in the germline V gene. In DNA, the CDR3 is TGTGCCAGCAGCCAGGGACAACCTGATGAGCAGTTCTTC. This codes for CASSQGQPDEQFF.

Details on this clone: The junction and the germline gene differ at one end; a read error may be behind it. V and J are TRBV2 and TRBJ2-2; D remains ambiguous. Per germline, CDR1 SNHLY and CDR2 FYNNEI. CDR3 length equals 12 residues. The CDR3 protein is CAGRTNTGELFF. The CDR3 DNA is TGTGCCGGCAGGACCAACACCGGGGAGCTGTTTTTT.

The V gene is TRBV5-6, the J gene TRBJ1-2; D unresolved. Germline CDR1 and CDR2: SGHDT and YYEEEE. This CDR3 has 14 amino acids. V was clipped by 2 bases and J by 0 bases, with 8 bases between them. In DNA, the CDR3 is TGTGCCAGCAGCTTTGGCAGCTCTAACTATGGCTACACCTTC. It is translated as CASSFGSSNYGYTF.

The chain couples TRBV7-8 to TRBJ2-3, with D tentatively TRBD2 (6 bases). This CDR3 has 16 amino acids. Germline CDR1 SGHVS, CDR2 FQNEAQ. Trimming stripped 4 bases from V and 0 bases from J, with 14 bases between. In DNA, the CDR3 is TGTGCCAGCAGCTCCCCCGGGAGCGGAAGCACAGATACGCAGTATTTT. Protein: CASSSPGSGSTDTQYF.

This chain links TRBV5-1 with TRBJ2-5, with D tentatively TRBD1 or TRBD2 (6 bases each). Trimming stripped 7 bases from V and 4 bases from J, with 11 bases between. Germline loops: CDR1 SGHRS, CDR2 YFSETQ. The CDR3 covers 12 residues. The CDR3 DNA follows: TGCGCCAGCGGCAGGGGAGGAGAGACCCAGTACTTC. Translation gives CASGRGGETQYF.